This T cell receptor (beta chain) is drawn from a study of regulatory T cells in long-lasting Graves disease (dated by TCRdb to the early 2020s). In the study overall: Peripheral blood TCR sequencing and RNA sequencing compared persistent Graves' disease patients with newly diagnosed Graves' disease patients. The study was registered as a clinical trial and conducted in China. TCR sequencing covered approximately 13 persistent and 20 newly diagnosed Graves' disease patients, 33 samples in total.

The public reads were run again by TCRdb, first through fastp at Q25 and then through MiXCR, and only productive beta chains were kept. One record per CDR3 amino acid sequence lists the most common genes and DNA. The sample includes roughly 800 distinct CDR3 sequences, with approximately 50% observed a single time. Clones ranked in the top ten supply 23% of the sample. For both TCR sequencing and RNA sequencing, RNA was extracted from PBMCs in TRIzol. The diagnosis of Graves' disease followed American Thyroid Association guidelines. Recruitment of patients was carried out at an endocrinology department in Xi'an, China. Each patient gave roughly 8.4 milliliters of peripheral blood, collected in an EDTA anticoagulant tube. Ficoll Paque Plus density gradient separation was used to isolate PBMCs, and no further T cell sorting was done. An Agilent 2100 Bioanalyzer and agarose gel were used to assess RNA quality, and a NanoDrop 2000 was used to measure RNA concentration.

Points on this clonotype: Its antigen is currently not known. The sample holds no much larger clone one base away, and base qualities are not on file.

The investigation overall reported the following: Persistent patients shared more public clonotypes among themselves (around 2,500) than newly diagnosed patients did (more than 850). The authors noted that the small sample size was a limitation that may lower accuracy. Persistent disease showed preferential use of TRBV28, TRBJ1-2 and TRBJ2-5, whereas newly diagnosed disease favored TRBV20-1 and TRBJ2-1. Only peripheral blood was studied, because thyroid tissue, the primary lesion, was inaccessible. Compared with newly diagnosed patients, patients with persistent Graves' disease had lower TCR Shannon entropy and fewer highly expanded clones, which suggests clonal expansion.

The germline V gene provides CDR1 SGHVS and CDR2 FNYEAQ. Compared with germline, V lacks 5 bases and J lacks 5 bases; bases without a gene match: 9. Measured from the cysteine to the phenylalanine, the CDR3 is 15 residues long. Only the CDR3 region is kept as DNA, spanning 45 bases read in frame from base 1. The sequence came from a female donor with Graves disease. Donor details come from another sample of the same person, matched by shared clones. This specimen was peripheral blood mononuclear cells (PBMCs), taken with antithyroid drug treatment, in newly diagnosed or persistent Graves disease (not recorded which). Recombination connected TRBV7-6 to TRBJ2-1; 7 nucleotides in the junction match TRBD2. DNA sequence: TGTGCCAGCAGCGATTGGCCCGGGACTAACAATGAGCAGTTCTTC. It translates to CASSDWPGTNNEQFF.